These T cell receptor beta chains were read from a single sample in a study of blood T cell repertoires in COVID-19. Produced via immunoSEQ multiplex PCR; TCRdb's table is partial and in-frame only. The data contain around 390,000 clones, around nine tenths of them singletons. Sequencing was done on a sample of PBMCs or T cells enriched from blood (not recorded which). These receptor sequences come from a woman aged 45-60 years who had recovered from COVID-19. The CDR3 runs from the conserved cysteine through the conserved F or W. A D gene is named only where the DNA matches it firmly. The size of a clone is reported for some rows only, either as once, few or many, or as a class for expanded clones.

J | D | V | size | CDR3 | DNA
TRBJ1-5 | - | TRBV7-2 | - | CASSLVSGDNQPQHF | TGTGCCAGCAGCTTAGTATCAGGTGACAATCAGCCCCAGCATTTT
TRBJ2-7 | - | TRBV19 | - | CATNGGPSYEQYF | TGTGCCACTAACGGGGGGCCCTCCTACGAGCAGTACTTC
TRBJ2-1 | - | TRBV9 | - | CASTRGTAGYNEQFF | TGTGCCAGCACTCGCGGGACAGCGGGCTACAATGAGCAGTTCTTC
TRBJ1-1 | - | TRBV2 | - | CASRPLGGNTEAFF | TGTGCCAGCAGGCCGCTGGGGGGGAACACTGAAGCTTTCTTT
TRBJ1-3 | TRBD1 | TRBV28 | few | CASSLPTGRSGTIYF | TGTGCCAGCAGTTTACCGACAGGGAGGAGTGGCACCATATATTTT
TRBJ1-4 | - | TRBV4-3 | - | CASSQELGSGRSGEKLFF | TGCGCCAGCAGCCAAGAATTGGGGTCCGGTCGAAGCGGCGAAAAACTGTTTTTT
TRBJ1-2 | TRBD1 | TRBV18 | - | CASSRGTDYGYTF | TGTGCCAGCTCACGCGGGACAGACTATGGCTACACCTTC
TRBJ1-3 | - | TRBV7-9 | - | CASSQPGNTIYF | TGTGCCAGCAGCCAACCCGGGAACACCATATATTTT
TRBJ2-3 | TRBD2 | TRBV11-3 | - | CASSPSGGHTDTQYF | TGTGCCAGCAGCCCGAGCGGGGGACATACAGATACGCAGTATTTT
TRBJ1-1 | - | TRBV7-9 | - | CASSPMRVSGTEAFF | TGTGCCAGCAGCCCCATGAGGGTTTCGGGCACTGAAGCTTTCTTT
TRBJ1-6 | TRBD1 | TRBV4-2 | few | CASSPPIGQGDSPLHF | TGTGCCAGCAGCCCTCCCATCGGACAGGGCGATTCACCCCTCCACTTT
TRBJ1-2 | - | TRBV7-8 | - | CASSLVETAGYGYTF | TGTGCCAGCAGCTTAGTGGAAACCGCGGGCTATGGCTACACCTTC
TRBJ2-3 | - | TRBV6-4 | - | CASRAIYSTDTQYF | TGTGCCAGCAGAGCCATTTACTCCACAGATACGCAGTATTTT
TRBJ2-3 | - | TRBV15 | - | CATSRDFKEGTDTQYF | TGTGCCACCAGCAGAGATTTTAAGGAGGGCACAGATACGCAGTATTTT
TRBJ2-5 | - | TRBV4-1 | - | CASSLSNGGGGETQYF | TGCGCCAGCAGCCTCTCCAACGGAGGGGGAGGGGAGACCCAGTACTTC
TRBJ2-2 | - | TRBV7-2 | once | CASSSQGSSGELFF | TGTGCCAGCAGCTCTCAGGGGTCTTCCGGGGAGCTGTTTTTT
TRBJ1-6 | - | TRBV6-1 | - | CASSERAGGLNSPLHF | TGTGCCAGCAGTGAGCGGGCAGGCGGATTGAATTCACCCCTCCACTTT
TRBJ1-2 | TRBD1 | TRBV4-3 | - | CASSQEMGQGFGYTF | TGCGCCAGCAGCCAAGAGATGGGACAGGGATTCGGCTACACCTTC
TRBJ1-2 | - | TRBV5-5 | - | CASSDARGGAYGYTF | TGTGCCAGCAGCGACGCACGTGGGGGGGCCTATGGCTACACCTTC
TRBJ2-7 | - | TRBV2 | - | CASSDPPSSYEQYF | TGTGCCAGCAGTGACCCCCCATCCAGCTACGAGCAGTACTTC
TRBJ2-3 | TRBD2 | TRBV2 | - | CASRSRRTSGGASDTQYF | TGTGCCAGCAGATCAAGACGGACTAGCGGGGGGGCCTCGGATACGCAGTATTTT
TRBJ1-6 | - | TRBV19 | - | CASSFTGHYNSPLHF | TGTGCCAGTAGTTTTACAGGTCACTATAATTCACCCCTCCACTTT
TRBJ1-6 | - | TRBV5-8 | - | CASSFRSSYNSPLHF | TGTGCCAGCAGCTTCCGGAGCTCCTATAATTCACCCCTCCACTTT
TRBJ2-5 | - | TRBV3-1/TRBV3-2 | - | CASSQGGPQETQYF | TGTGCCAGCAGCCAAGGGGGGCCGCAGGAGACCCAGTACTTC
TRBJ2-3 | TRBD1 | TRBV27 | - | CASTDRGLTDTQYF | TGTGCCAGCACAGACAGGGGGCTCACAGATACGCAGTATTTT
TRBJ1-6 | - | TRBV28 | - | CASSGPWGVGSPLHF | TGTGCCAGTTCCGGACCCTGGGGGGTCGGGTCACCCCTCCACTTT
TRBJ2-3 | - | TRBV27 | once | CASSYLGVSTDTQYF | TGTGCCAGCAGCTACCTAGGAGTTAGCACAGATACGCAGTATTTT
TRBJ2-7 | - | TRBV6-1 | - | CASSGENPIPPYEQYF | TGTGCCAGCAGTGGCGAGAACCCCATCCCACCCTACGAGCAGTACTTC
TRBJ1-6 | TRBD1 | TRBV28 | once | CASITGQGSSPLHF | TGTGCCAGCATCACCGGACAGGGGTCTTCACCCCTCCACTTT
TRBJ2-1 | - | TRBV7-8 | - | CASSLSGAAPNYNEQFF | TGTGCCAGCAGCTTATCTGGGGCGGCCCCTAATTACAATGAGCAGTTCTTC
TRBJ1-1 | - | TRBV4-1 | - | CASSQDTQRGRVNTEAFF | TGCGCCAGCAGCCAAGATACCCAGCGGGGCAGAGTGAACACTGAAGCTTTCTTT
TRBJ2-3 | TRBD2 | TRBV5-8 | - | CASLLAGITDTQYF | TGTGCCAGTCTGCTAGCGGGGATCACAGATACGCAGTATTTT
TRBJ2-2 | - | TRBV15 | - | CATSRDRLATGELFF | TGTGCCACCAGCAGAGATCGACTGGCCACCGGGGAGCTGTTTTTT
TRBJ1-3 | TRBD1 | TRBV28 | - | CASSSPGQGAGGNTIYF | TGTGCCAGCAGTTCTCCGGGACAGGGGGCGGGTGGAAACACCATATATTTT
TRBJ1-1 | - | TRBV19 | - | CASSMGSAGEAFF | TGTGCCAGTAGTATGGGGAGCGCCGGGGAAGCTTTCTTT
TRBJ1-1 | TRBD1 | TRBV18 | - | CASSPRQGKLERAEAFF | TGTGCCAGCTCACCGAGACAGGGAAAGTTAGAGCGGGCTGAAGCTTTCTTT
TRBJ1-6 | - | TRBV4-1 | - | CASSQAVGGGNSPLHF | TGCGCCAGCAGCCAAGCCGTGGGAGGTGGTAATTCACCCCTCCACTTT
TRBJ1-1 | - | TRBV30 | - | CAWSATGNTEAFF | TGTGCCTGGAGTGCCACGGGGAACACTGAAGCTTTCTTT
TRBJ1-1 | - | TRBV6-5 | - | CASSPTQGGSMAFF | TGTGCCAGCAGCCCAACCCAGGGAGGGAGTATGGCTTTCTTT
TRBJ1-1 | - | TRBV16 | - | CASSQWEITEAFF | TGTGCCAGCAGCCAATGGGAGATAACTGAAGCTTTCTTT
TRBJ2-7 | - | TRBV6-5 | - | CASSYSGQTYEQYF | TGTGCCAGCAGTTACTCGGGGCAGACCTACGAGCAGTACTTC
TRBJ1-1 | - | TRBV7-2 | - | CASSRFSGVGNTEAFF | TGTGCCAGCAGCCGTTTCTCAGGGGTGGGGAACACTGAAGCTTTCTTT
TRBJ1-2 | - | TRBV19 | - | CATRGAGGYTF | TGTGCCACCCGCGGGGCGGGGGGCTACACCTTC
TRBJ1-4 | - | TRBV6-2/TRBV6-3 | - | CASSYSNRPNEKLFF | TGTGCCAGCAGTTACTCGAACAGACCGAATGAAAAACTGTTTTTT
TRBJ1-1 | TRBD1 | TRBV2 | - | CASSPRDRNTEAFF | TGTGCCAGCAGTCCCCGGGACAGGAACACTGAAGCTTTCTTT
TRBJ1-1 | TRBD1 | TRBV2 | once | CASRVGQGHTEAFF | TGTGCCAGCAGGGTGGGACAGGGGCACACTGAAGCTTTCTTT
TRBJ1-6 | - | TRBV12-2 | few | CASRPRMPGGPMHPLHF | TGTGCAAGTCGCCCTCGTATGCCGGGGGGCCCCATGCATCCCCTCCACTTT
TRBJ1-2 | TRBD1 | TRBV5-4 | - | CASSYGQGRKGYTF | TGTGCCAGCAGCTACGGACAGGGCCGGAAGGGCTACACCTTC
TRBJ2-3 | TRBD2 | TRBV7-3 | - | CASSLYSGGALDTQYF | TGTGCCAGCAGCTTATATAGCGGGGGAGCCTTAGATACGCAGTATTTT
TRBJ2-1 | - | TRBV25-1 | - | CASMVGYSYNEQFF | TGTGCCAGCATGGTCGGGTACTCCTACAATGAGCAGTTCTTC
TRBJ1-2 | - | TRBV11-2 | - | CASSSPNQYYGYTF | TGTGCCAGCAGTTCCCCAAATCAGTACTATGGCTACACCTTC
TRBJ1-2 | - | TRBV3-1/TRBV3-2 | few | CASSLTLANGYTF | TGTGCCAGCAGCCTCACCTTAGCAAATGGCTACACCTTC
TRBJ1-2 | - | TRBV15 | - | CATSQMGGNYGYTF | TGTGCCACCAGCCAAATGGGGGGGAACTATGGCTACACCTTC
TRBJ1-1 | TRBD1 | TRBV19 | - | CASSTRRQGNTEAFF | TGTGCCAGTAGTACCCGCCGACAGGGGAACACTGAAGCTTTCTTT
TRBJ1-2 | - | TRBV28 | - | CASSPSGMRYTF | TGTGCCAGCAGTCCATCGGGAATGCGCTACACCTTC